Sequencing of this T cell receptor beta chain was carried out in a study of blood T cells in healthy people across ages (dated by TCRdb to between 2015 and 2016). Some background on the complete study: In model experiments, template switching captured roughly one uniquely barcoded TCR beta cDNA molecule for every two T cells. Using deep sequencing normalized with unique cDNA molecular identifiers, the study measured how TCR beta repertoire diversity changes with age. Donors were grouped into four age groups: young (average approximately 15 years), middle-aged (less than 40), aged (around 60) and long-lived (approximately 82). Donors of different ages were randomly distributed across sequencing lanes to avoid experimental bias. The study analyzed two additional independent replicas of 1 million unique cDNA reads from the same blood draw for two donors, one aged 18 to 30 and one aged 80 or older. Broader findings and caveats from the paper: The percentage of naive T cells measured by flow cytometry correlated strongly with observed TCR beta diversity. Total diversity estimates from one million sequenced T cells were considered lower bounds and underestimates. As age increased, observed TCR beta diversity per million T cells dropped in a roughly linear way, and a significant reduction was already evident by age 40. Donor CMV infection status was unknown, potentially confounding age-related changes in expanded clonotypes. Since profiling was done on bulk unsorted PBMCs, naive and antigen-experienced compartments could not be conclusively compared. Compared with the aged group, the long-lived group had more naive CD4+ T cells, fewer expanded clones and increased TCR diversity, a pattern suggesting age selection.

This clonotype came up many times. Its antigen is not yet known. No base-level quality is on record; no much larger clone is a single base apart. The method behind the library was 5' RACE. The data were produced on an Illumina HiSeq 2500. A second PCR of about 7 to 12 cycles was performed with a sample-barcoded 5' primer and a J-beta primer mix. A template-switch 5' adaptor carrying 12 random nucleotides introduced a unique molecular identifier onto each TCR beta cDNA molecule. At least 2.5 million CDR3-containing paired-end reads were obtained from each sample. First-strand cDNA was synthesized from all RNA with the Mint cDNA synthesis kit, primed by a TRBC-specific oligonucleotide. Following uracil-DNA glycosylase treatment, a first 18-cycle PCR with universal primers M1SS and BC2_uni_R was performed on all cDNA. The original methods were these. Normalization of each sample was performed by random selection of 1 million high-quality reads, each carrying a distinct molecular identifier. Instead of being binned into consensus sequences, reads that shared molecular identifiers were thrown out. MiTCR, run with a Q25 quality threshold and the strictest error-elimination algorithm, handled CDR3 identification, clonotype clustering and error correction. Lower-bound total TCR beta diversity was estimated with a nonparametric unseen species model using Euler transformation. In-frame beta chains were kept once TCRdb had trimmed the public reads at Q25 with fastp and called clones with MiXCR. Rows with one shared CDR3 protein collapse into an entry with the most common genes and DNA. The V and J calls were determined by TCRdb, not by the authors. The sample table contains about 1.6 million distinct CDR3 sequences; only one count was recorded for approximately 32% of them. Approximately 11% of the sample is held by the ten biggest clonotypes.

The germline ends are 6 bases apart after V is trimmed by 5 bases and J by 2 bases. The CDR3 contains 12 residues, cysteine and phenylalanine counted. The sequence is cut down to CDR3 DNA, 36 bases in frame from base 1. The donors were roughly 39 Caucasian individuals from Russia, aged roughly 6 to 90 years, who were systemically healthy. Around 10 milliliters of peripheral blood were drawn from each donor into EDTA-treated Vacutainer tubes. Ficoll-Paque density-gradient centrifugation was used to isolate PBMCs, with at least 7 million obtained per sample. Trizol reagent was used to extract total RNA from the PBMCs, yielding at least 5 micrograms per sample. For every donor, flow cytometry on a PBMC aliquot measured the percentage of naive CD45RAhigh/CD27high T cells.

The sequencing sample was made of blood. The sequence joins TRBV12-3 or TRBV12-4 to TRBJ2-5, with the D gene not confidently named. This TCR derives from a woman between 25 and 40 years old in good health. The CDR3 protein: CASSHHQETQYF. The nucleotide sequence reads TGTGCCAGCAGTCACCATCAAGAGACCCAGTACTTC.